The 14 T cell receptor beta chains presented below share a single source sample, sequenced in a study of blood T cell repertoires in COVID-19. TCRdb keeps only in-frame clones here, not all; method: immunoSEQ multiplex PCR. The sample consists of approximately 280,000 clones, 75% to 90% of them appearing once. The specimen sequenced was peripheral blood. Every receptor here comes from a man between 35 and 55 years old with acute or convalescent COVID-19.

The J gene is TRBJ1-2, the V gene TRBV13; TRBD1 agrees at 9 bases. Germline V gives CDR1 PRHDT, CDR2 FYEKMQ (reference sequence). The CDR3 contains 14 residues. V shed 3 bases and J 3 bases; nucleotides not matched to a gene: 2. The CDR3 sequence is CASSFGDRDYGYTF. CDR3 DNA: TGTGCCAGCAGCTTCGGGGACAGGGACTATGGCTACACCTTC. The whole variable domain, remainder taken from reference TRBV13 and TRBJ1-2, is AAGVIQSPRHLIKEKRETATLKCYPIPRHDTVYWYQQGPGQDPQFLISFYEKMQSDKGSIPDRFSAQQFSDYHSELNMSSLELGDSALYFCASSFGDRDYGYTFGSGTRLTVV.

This chain uses TRBV5-1 with TRBJ2-3; no clear D gene. The CDR3 is made up of 15 amino acids. Trimming removed 0 bases from V and 0 bases from J, with 8 bases in between. Germline assignment: CDR1 SGHRS and CDR2 YFSETQ. The CDR3 DNA reads TGCGCCAGCAGCTTGGTGTCGAGCAGCACAGATACGCAGTATTTT. Translation gives CASSLVSSSTDTQYF.

This chain uses TRBV4-1 with TRBJ1-6, with D uncertain. Deletions cut 0 bases from V and 7 bases from J, with 10 bases between. Germline V gene lookup returns CDR1 MGHRA and CDR2 YSYEKL. The CDR3 loop spans 15 amino acids. For the CDR3, the DNA is TGCGCCAGCAGCCAAGAGGTGCGGTACAATTCACCCCTCCACTTT. Amino acid sequence: CASSQEVRYNSPLHF.

The genes are TRBV5-1 and TRBJ1-1; a possible D gene is TRBD1 (5 bases). CDR1 and CDR2 from the germline V gene are SGHRS and YFSETQ. This CDR3 has 15 amino acids. The V end lost 1 base, the J end lost 4 bases, and 14 bases lay between the germline ends. DNA for the CDR3: TGCGCCAGCAGCTTGAATGTCGGGGGAAGCACTGAAGCTTTCTTT. Encoded protein: CASSLNVGGSTEAFF.

The chain carries TRBV15 and TRBJ2-7, with D possibly being TRBD1 (5 bases). The V end lost 3 bases, the J end lost 3 bases, and 15 bases lay between the germline ends. This CDR3 comprises 15 residues. CDR1 is LNHNV and CDR2 is YYDKDF in the germline V gene (reference sequence). Here the CDR3 reads CATSSDPGAHYEQYF. In nucleotides, the CDR3 is TGTGCCACCAGCAGCGACCCTGGGGCACACTACGAGCAGTACTTC.

In DNA form, the CDR3 reads TGTGCCAGCAGTTTACTTGGACAGGGGTATGAGCAGTTCTTC. Protein product: CASSLLGQGYEQFF. The chain uses TRBV27 and TRBJ2-1; 9 nucleotides match TRBD1. The CDR3 totals 14 residues. CDR1 and CDR2 from the germline V gene are MNHEY and SMNVEV (reference sequence). With V trimmed by 2 bases and J by 8 bases, 4 bases remained unmatched.

The chain employs TRBV5-1 and TRBJ2-1; the match to TRBD1 covers 10 bases. This CDR3 contains 16 residues. The J segment lost 7 bases and the V segment lost 3 bases, leaving 10 bases of the junction unmatched. CDR1 and CDR2 (germline): SGHRS, YFSETQ. The CDR3 is CASSSGARQGANEQFF. CDR3 in DNA: TGCGCCAGCAGCTCCGGGGCCCGACAGGGGGCGAATGAGCAGTTCTTC.

V and J are TRBV15 and TRBJ1-2, with no clear D. Germline assignment: CDR1 LNHNV and CDR2 YYDKDF (reference sequence). Trimming cost V 5 bases and J 2 bases, with 15 bases left between them. The CDR3 loop spans 15 amino acids. As DNA, the CDR3 is TGTGCCACCAGCCTCACATCGGGAGGGAACTATGGCTACACCTTC. This codes for CATSLTSGGNYGYTF.

The chain joins TRBV28 to TRBJ1-2; TRBD1 might be the D (6 bases). The CDR3 extends over 13 amino acids. V was clipped by 6 bases and J by 5 bases, with 13 bases between them. Germline-derived CDR1 and CDR2 are MDHEN and SYDVKM. This CDR3 reads CASSLSTGYGYTF. The CDR3 bases are TGTGCCAGCAGCCTATCAACAGGGTATGGCTACACCTTC.

J is TRBJ2-7 and V is TRBV20-1, with TRBD1 matching over 8 bases. The CDR3 consists of 12 residues. V lost 3 bases, J lost 7 bases, and 5 bases stayed unmatched. The germline CDR1 and CDR2 sequences are DFQATT and SNEGSKA (reference sequence). This CDR3 is CSASYRGWEQYF. The CDR3 nucleotides read TGCAGTGCTAGTTACAGGGGGTGGGAGCAGTACTTC.

The genes are TRBV5-3 and TRBJ1-2; weak D call: TRBD1 (5 bases). TRBV5-3 is noted as an ORF with a role that remains uncertain. This CDR3 contains 13 residues. The germline V and J ends were trimmed by 5 bases and 2 bases, with 10 bases remaining between them. The CDR3 DNA sequence: TGTGCCAGAAGGGAGGGGTGGAACTATGGCTACACCTTC. Amino acid sequence: CARREGWNYGYTF.

The chain carries TRBV9 and TRBJ2-7, with 7 bases aligning to TRBD1. The CDR3 is 14 amino acids. Germline values: CDR1 SGDLS, CDR2 YYNGEE. J lost 4 bases, V lost 0 bases, and 4 bases had no gene match. The CDR3 DNA reads as TGTGCCAGCAGCGTAGGGGGGACAGATTACGAGCAGTACTTC. This codes for CASSVGGTDYEQYF.

The chain carries TRBV5-6 and TRBJ2-7, with 9 bases matching TRBD2. This CDR3 comprises 15 residues. The germline gives CDR1 SGHDT, CDR2 YYEEEE. With V trimmed by 5 bases and J by 2 bases, 8 bases remained unmatched. In DNA form, the CDR3 reads TGTGCCAGCAGGGGGAGCGGGGGGTCCCCCTACGAGCAGTACTTC. This translates into CASRGSGGSPYEQYF. Looking up the rest from reference TRBV5-6 and TRBJ2-7 gives the full variable domain: DAGVTQSPTHLIKTRGQQVTLRCSPKSGHDTVSWYQQALGQGPQFIFQYYEEEERQRGNFPDRFSGHQFPNYSSELNVNALLLGDSALYLCASRGSGGSPYEQYFGPGTRLTVT.

The rearrangement joins TRBV7-2 to TRBJ1-1; D is possibly TRBD1 (6 bases). Trimming stripped 1 base from V and 7 bases from J, with 10 bases between. CDR3 length: 13 amino acids. Germline V lookup: CDR1 SGHTA, CDR2 FQGNSA. The CDR3 loop is CASSLDRAFEAFF. Written as DNA, the CDR3 is TGTGCCAGCAGCTTAGACAGGGCGTTTGAAGCTTTCTTT. Looking up the rest from reference TRBV7-2 and TRBJ1-1 gives the full variable domain: GAGVSQSPSNKVTEKGKDVELRCDPISGHTALYWYRQSLGQGLEFLIYFQGNSAPDKSGLPSDRFSAERTGGSVSTLTIQRTQQEDSAVYLCASSLDRAFEAFFGQGTRLTVV.